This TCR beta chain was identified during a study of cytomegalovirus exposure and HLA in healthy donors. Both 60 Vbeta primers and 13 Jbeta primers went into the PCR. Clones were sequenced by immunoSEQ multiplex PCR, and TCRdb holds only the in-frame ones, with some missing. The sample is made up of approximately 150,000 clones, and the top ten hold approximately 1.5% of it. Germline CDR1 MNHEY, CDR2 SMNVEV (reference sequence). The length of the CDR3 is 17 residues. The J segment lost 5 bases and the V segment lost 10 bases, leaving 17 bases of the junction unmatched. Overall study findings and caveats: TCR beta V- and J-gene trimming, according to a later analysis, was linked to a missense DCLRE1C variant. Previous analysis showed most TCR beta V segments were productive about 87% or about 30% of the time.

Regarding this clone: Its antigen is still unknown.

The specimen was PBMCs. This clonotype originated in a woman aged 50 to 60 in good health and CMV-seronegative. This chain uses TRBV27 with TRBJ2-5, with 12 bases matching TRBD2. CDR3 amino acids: CATSKGQLAGGWETQYF. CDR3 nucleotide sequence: TGTGCCACCTCTAAGGGCCAACTAGCGGGAGGATGGGAGACCCAGTACTTC.